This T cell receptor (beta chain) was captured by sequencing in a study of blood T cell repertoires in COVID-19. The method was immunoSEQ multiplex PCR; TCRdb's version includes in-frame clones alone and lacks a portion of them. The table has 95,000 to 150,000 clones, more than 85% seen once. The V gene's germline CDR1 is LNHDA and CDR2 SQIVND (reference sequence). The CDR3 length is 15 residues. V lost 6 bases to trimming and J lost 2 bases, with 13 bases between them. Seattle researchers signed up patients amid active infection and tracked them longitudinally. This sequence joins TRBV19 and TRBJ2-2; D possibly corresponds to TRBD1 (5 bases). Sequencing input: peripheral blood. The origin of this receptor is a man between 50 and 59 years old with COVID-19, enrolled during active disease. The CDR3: CASSDWGGNTGELFF. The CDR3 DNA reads TGTGCCAGTAGCGACTGGGGCGGAAACACCGGGGAGCTGTTTTTT.